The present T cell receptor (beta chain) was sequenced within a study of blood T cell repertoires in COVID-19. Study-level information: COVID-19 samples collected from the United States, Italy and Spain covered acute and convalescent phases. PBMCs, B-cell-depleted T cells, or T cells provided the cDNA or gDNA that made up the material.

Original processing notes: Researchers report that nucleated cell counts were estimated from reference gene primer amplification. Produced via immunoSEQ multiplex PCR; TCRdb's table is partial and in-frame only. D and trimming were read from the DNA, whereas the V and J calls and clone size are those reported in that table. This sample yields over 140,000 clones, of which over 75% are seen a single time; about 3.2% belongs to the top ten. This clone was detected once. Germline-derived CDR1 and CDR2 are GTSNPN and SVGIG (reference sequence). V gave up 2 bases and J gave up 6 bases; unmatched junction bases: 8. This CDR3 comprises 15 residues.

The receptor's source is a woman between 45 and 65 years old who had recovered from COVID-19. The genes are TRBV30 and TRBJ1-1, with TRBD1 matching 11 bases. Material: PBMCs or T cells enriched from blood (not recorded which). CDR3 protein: CAWSPRTGGVSEAFF. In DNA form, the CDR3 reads TGTGCCTGGAGTCCCCGGACAGGGGGCGTCTCTGAAGCTTTCTTT.